The subject of this entry is one T cell receptor (beta chain). Its specificity is not known. This entry belongs to a study of CD8 T cells in Susac syndrome. About the study: Clinically active disease was present in six of the sequenced Susac syndrome patients. Roughly eight of these patients were in remission. Study-level findings and limits: Clonal expansion was not seen in any Susac syndrome CD4+ T cell repertoire.

Through negative isolation, CD4+ and CD8+ T cells were obtained, while TEMRA cells were enriched using FACS. RNA totalling about 0.5 to 1 ug underwent reverse transcription with random hexamers. Multiplex immunoSEQ PCR targeted 54 Vbeta and 13 Jbeta TCR beta segments. TCRdb fed the immunoSEQ multiplex PCR reads into MiXCR, producing one record per CDR3 protein. The repertoire holds some 94,000 distinct CDR3 sequences, roughly 94% seen once, with about 0.3% in the top ten. The receptor's source is a human donor with Susac syndrome. The specimen sequenced was CD4+ T cells from PBMCs.

CDR3 DNA: TGCGCCAGCAGCACCCCGACTAGCGACGAGCAGTACTTC. Encoded protein: CASSTPTSDEQYF. The gene calls are TRBV5-1 and TRBJ2-7; 8 nucleotides line up with TRBD2. V gave up 4 bases and J gave up 5 bases; unmatched junction bases: 5. The CDR3 spans 13 residues. Germline V lookup: CDR1 SGHRS, CDR2 YFSETQ.